The 18 T cell receptor beta chains reported below all come from one sample, sequenced in a study of a mutant IDH1 vaccine in newly diagnosed glioma. Time point indicated: week 5, during vaccination. Vaccine doses each comprised 300 ug of mutant IDH1 20-mer peptide, with topical imiquimod. Sequencing was performed with immunoSEQ multiplex PCR; in TCRdb, only in-frame clones are kept and a portion is missing. This table has approximately 60,000 clones, about 87% appearing once. Their specific antigens are unknown. The sequences come from PBMCs, collected from a glioma patient whose treatment included an IDH1 peptide vaccine. The receptor source for this set is a woman in her thirties or forties with glioma.

This sequence joins TRBV20-1 and TRBJ2-7; D call uncertain. This CDR3 spans 11 amino acids. Trimming removed 3 bases at V and 4 bases at J, with 7 bases between. The germline V gene has CDR1 DFQATT and CDR2 SNEGSKA (reference sequence). CDR3 DNA: TGCAGTGCTAGCTCCCCTTACGAGCAGTACTTC. This gives the protein CSASSPYEQYF.

The V call is TRBV7-9, the J call TRBJ1-1; TRBD1 agrees at 8 bases. J lost 6 bases, V lost 2 bases, and 5 bases had no gene match. CDR3 length equals 14 residues. Germline V lookup: CDR1 SEHNR, CDR2 FQNEAQ (reference sequence). The CDR3 protein is CASSLRQGSAEAFF. In DNA form, the CDR3 reads TGTGCCAGCAGCTTAAGACAGGGGAGCGCTGAAGCTTTCTTT.

This clone was picked up a small number of times. The gene calls are TRBV5-1 and TRBJ1-1, with 8 bases lining up with TRBD1. CDR1 is SGHRS, CDR2 YFSETQ, per germline. V was clipped by 4 bases and J by 4 bases; unmatched bases: 3. This CDR3 comprises 13 residues. Here the CDR3 DNA reads TGCGCCAGCAGCCCGGACAGGGTCACTGAAGCTTTCTTT. Protein: CASSPDRVTEAFF.

This clone was detected once. CDR3 residues: CASSQSGTAVYNEQFF. The CDR3 coding sequence is TGTGCCAGTAGCCAGTCAGGGACAGCTGTTTACAATGAGCAGTTCTTC. The chain uses TRBV19 and TRBJ2-1, with 7 nucleotides matching TRBD1. CDR1 LNHDA and CDR2 SQIVND come from the germline V gene (reference sequence). There are 16 residues in the CDR3. Unmatched junction bases numbered 12, after V lost 6 bases and J lost 4 bases.

The chain uses TRBV10-1 and TRBJ2-7; unclear D gene. V lost 1 base, J lost 5 bases, and 6 bases lay in between. CDR3 length equals 12 residues. Germline V lookup: CDR1 WNHNN, CDR2 SYGVQD (reference sequence). The CDR3 reads CASSEYLHEQYF. As DNA, the CDR3 is TGCGCCAGCAGTGAGTATCTTCACGAGCAGTACTTC.

The chain carries TRBV6-1 and TRBJ2-2; D is ambiguous. Trimming took off 2 bases at V and 0 bases at J, with 16 bases between the two ends. The CDR3 is 18 residues long. From germline, CDR1 is MNHNS and CDR2 SASEGT. The CDR3 nucleotides read TGTGCCAGCAGTGAATGGATGACAATTTCGGCGAACACCGGGGAGCTGTTTTTT. It translates to CASSEWMTISANTGELFF.

On this clone: An end of the junction differs from the germline gene, which may be a read error. V usage is TRBV7-7 and J usage is TRBJ2-5; 9 bases map to TRBD2. This CDR3 spans 16 amino acids. Germline lookup yields CDR1 SSHAT and CDR2 FNYEAQ (reference sequence). CDR3: CASSPQRGESQETQYF. The CDR3 coding sequence is TGTGCTAGCAGCCCCCAGCGGGGGGAATCACAAGAGACCCAGTACTTC.

DNA of the CDR3: TGTGCCAGCAGGAGGGACAGCCGGGCCACCGGGGAGCTGTTTTTT. Translation gives CASRRDSRATGELFF. This chain uses TRBV6-5 with TRBJ2-2; TRBD1 aligns across 7 bases. CDR1 and CDR2 (germline): MNHEY, SVGAGI. J gave up 4 bases and V 6 bases, and 8 bases lay outside the gene matches. The CDR3 length is 15 residues.

V gene TRBV6-6 combines with J gene TRBJ2-7; TRBD2 matches at 8 bases. Germline V gene sequence: CDR1 MNHNY, CDR2 SVGAGI (reference sequence). The CDR3 contains 15 residues. Losses at the gene ends were 5 bases for V and 0 bases for J; bases not matched to a gene: 6. The CDR3 DNA reads as TGTGCCAGCAGTAACGCCGGGACTAGCTCCTACGAGCAGTACTTC. It translates to CASSNAGTSSYEQYF.

The V and J genes are TRBV19 and TRBJ1-3; unclear D gene. CDR1 is LNHDA, CDR2 SQIVND, per germline (reference sequence). V was cut by 8 bases and J by 0 bases, with 11 bases left in between. The length of the CDR3 is 14 residues. The CDR3 spells CASQSVSSGNTIYF. In DNA, the CDR3 is TGTGCCAGTCAATCCGTAAGCTCTGGAAACACCATATATTTT.

The chain recombines TRBV5-1 with TRBJ1-5, with 7 nucleotides matching TRBD1. The CDR3 consists of 15 residues. V gave up 2 bases and J gave up 2 bases; unmatched junction bases: 4. Germline values: CDR1 SGHRS, CDR2 YFSETQ. The CDR3 region is CASSFTTGGNQPQHF. CDR3 nucleotides: TGCGCCAGCAGCTTCACTACAGGGGGCAATCAGCCCCAGCATTTT.

The gene calls are TRBV30 and TRBJ1-4; 9 bases line up with TRBD1. V shed 5 bases and J 8 bases; nucleotides not matched to a gene: 6. Germline V lookup: CDR1 GTSNPN, CDR2 SVGIG (reference sequence). This CDR3 contains 13 residues. The CDR3 spells CAWQGTGNEKLFF. As DNA, the CDR3 is TGTGCCTGGCAGGGGACAGGGAACGAAAAACTGTTTTTT.

V usage is TRBV18 and J usage is TRBJ1-1; 7 positions match TRBD1. Germline CDR1 reads KGHSH; CDR2 reads LQKENI. The CDR3 totals 15 residues. The ends lost 1 base at V and 2 bases at J; junction bases unmatched: 4. The CDR3 DNA follows: TGTGCCAGCTCACCACTCGGACAGGATAACACTGAAGCTTTCTTT. Its protein product is CASSPLGQDNTEAFF.

The chain carries TRBV4-2 and TRBJ2-7, with unresolved D. This CDR3 has 16 residues. V lost 4 bases, J lost 0 bases, and 16 bases lay in between. Germline values: CDR1 LGHNA, CDR2 YNFKEQ. The CDR3 region is CASSPGQRVSSYEQYF. The CDR3 DNA sequence: TGTGCCAGCAGCCCCGGTCAGCGCGTTAGCTCCTACGAGCAGTACTTC.

DNA for the CDR3: TGTGCCAGCAGTTCTGCGTTGGTGGAGACCCAGTACTTC. It yields the protein CASSSALVETQYF. The chain employs TRBV27 and TRBJ2-5; D is unclear. The CDR3 totals 13 residues. V was shortened by 4 bases and J by 5 bases, with 11 bases between the two germline ends. The germline CDR1 and CDR2 sequences are MNHEY and SMNVEV (reference sequence).

CDR3 in DNA: TGCGCCAGCAGCTTGCTGTCTAGCGGGGGGGCTCAAGAGACCCAGTACTTC. Residues: CASSLLSSGGAQETQYF. V usage is TRBV5-1 and J usage is TRBJ2-5, with 12 bases identical to TRBD2. V lost 1 base to trimming and J lost 2 bases; unmatched junction nucleotides: 6. The CDR3 extends over 17 amino acids. Germline values: CDR1 SGHRS, CDR2 YFSETQ. The entire variable domain, with the rest obtained from reference TRBV5-1 and TRBJ2-5, is as follows: KAGVTQTPRYLIKTRGQQVTLSCSPISGHRSVSWYQQTPGQGLQFLFEYFSETQRNKGNFPGRFSGRQFSNSRSEMNVSTLELGDSALYLCASSLLSSGGAQETQYFGPGTRLLVL.

The CDR3 DNA follows: TGTGCCAGTAGTATAGTGGGACATGGGGAAGAAAAACTGTTTTTT. It is translated as CASSIVGHGEEKLFF. The chain combines TRBV19 with TRBJ1-4, with a tentative D call TRBD1 (6 bases). The CDR3 spans 15 residues. Trimming removed 1 base at V and 8 bases at J, with 14 bases between. Germline CDR1 and CDR2: LNHDA and SQIVND (reference sequence).

J is TRBJ2-7 and V is TRBV21-1; the table's D call of TRBD1 was not tested on the DNA. TRBV21-1 is a pseudogene locus. CDR3 length: 16 amino acids. The CDR3 region has the DNA TGTGCCAGCAGCAAGAGGGACAGGGAAACGCAGGACGAGCAGTACTTC. This gives the protein CASSKRDRETQDEQYF.